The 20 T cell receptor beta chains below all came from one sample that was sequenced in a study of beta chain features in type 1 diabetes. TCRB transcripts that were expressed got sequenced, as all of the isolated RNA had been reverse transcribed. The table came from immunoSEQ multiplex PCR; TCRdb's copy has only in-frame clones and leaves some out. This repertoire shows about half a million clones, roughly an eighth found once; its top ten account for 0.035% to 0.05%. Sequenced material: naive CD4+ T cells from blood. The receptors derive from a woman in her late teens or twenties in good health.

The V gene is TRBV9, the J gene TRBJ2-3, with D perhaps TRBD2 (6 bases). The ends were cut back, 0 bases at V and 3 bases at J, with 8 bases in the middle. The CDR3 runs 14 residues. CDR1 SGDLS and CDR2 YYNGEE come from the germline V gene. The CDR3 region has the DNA TGTGCCAGCAGCGTAGCTCGGGGGACAGATACGCAGTATTTT. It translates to CASSVARGTDTQYF.

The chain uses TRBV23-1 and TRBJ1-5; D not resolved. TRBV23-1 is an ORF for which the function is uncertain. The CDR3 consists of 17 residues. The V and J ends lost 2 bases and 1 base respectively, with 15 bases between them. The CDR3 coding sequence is TGCGCCAGCAGTCAACCCAAAGGGATGGTAAGCAATCAGCCCCAGCATTTT. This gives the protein CASSQPKGMVSNQPQHF.

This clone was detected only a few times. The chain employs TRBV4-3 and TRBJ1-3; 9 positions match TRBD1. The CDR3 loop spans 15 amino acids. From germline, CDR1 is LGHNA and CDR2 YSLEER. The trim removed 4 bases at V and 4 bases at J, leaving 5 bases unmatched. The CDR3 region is CASSLGTGTGNTIYF. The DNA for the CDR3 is TGCGCCAGCAGCCTAGGGACAGGGACAGGAAACACCATATATTTT.

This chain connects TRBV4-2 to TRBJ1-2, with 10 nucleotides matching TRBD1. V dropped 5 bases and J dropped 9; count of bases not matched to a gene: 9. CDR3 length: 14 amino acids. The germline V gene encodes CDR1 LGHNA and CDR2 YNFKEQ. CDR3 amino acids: CASSFTGTGARYTF. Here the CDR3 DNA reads TGTGCCAGCAGCTTCACCGGGACAGGGGCCCGCTACACCTTC.

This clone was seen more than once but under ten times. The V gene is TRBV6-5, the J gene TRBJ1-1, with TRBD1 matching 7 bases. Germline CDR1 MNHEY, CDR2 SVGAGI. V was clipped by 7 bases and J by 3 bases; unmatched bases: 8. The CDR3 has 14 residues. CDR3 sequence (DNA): TGTGCCAGCACCCGGGACAGTGCGGACACTGAAGCTTTCTTT. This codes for CASTRDSADTEAFF.

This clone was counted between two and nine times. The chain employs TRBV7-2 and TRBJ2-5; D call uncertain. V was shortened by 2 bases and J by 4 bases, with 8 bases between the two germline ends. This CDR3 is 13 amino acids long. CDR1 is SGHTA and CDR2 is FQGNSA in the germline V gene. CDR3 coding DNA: TGTGCCAGCAGCTTAACGCTAGTAGAGACCCAGTACTTC. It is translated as CASSLTLVETQYF.

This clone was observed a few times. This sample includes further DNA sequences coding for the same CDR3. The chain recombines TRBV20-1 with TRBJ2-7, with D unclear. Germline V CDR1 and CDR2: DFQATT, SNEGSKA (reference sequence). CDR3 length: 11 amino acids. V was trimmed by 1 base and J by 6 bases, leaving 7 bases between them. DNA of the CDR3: TGCAGTGCTAGAGGGGGTAGCGAGCAGTACGTC. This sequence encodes CSARGGSEQYV.

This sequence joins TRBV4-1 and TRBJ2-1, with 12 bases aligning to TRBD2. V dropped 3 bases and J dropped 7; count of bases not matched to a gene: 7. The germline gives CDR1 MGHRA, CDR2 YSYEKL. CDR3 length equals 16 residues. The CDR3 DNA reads TGCGCCAGCAGCCAGCCGTGGACTAGCGGGAAAAATGAGCAGTTCTTC. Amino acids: CASSQPWTSGKNEQFF.

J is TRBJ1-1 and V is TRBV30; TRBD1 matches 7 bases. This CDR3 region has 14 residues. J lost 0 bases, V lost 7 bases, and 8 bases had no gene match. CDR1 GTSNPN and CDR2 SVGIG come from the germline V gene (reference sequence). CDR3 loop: CALRGQALNTEAFF. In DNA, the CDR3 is TGTGCCTTGAGAGGACAGGCACTGAACACTGAAGCTTTCTTT.

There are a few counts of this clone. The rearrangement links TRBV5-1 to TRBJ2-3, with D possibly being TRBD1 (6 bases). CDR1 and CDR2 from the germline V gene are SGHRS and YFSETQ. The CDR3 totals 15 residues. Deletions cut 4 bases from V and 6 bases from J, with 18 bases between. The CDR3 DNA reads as TGCGCCAGCAGCCAACAGGGACATCATGGGGATACGCAGTATTTT. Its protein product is CASSQQGHHGDTQYF.

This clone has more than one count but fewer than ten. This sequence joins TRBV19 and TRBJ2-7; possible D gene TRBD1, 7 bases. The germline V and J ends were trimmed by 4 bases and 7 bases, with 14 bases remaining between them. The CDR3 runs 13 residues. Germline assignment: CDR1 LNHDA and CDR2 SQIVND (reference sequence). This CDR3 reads CASSNRQGGEQYV. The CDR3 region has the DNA TGTGCCAGTAGTAACCGACAGGGAGGTGAGCAGTACGTC.

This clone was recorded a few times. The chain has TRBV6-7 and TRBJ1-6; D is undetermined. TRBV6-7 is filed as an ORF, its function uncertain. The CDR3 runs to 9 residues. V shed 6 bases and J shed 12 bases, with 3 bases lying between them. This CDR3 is CASSKPLHF. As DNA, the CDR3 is TGTGCCAGCAGCAAACCCCTCCACTTT.

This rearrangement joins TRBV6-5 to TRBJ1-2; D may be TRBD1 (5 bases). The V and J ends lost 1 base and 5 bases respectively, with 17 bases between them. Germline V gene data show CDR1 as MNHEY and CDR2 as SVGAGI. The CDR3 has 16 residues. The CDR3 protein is CASSYYQGRAWYGYTF. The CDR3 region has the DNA TGTGCCAGCAGTTACTATCAGGGTAGGGCTTGGTATGGCTACACCTTC.

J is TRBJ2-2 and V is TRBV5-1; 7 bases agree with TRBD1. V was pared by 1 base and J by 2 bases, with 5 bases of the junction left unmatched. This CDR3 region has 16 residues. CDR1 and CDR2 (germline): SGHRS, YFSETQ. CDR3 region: CASSLTGTDNTGELFF. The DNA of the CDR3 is TGCGCCAGCAGCTTGACCGGGACAGATAACACCGGGGAGCTGTTTTTT.

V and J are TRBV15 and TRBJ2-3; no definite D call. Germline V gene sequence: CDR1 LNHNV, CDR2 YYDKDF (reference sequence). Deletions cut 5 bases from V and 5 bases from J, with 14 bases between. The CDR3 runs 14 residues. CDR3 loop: CATSFGVAVDTQYF. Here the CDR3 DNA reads TGTGCCACCAGCTTTGGGGTAGCCGTAGATACGCAGTATTTT.

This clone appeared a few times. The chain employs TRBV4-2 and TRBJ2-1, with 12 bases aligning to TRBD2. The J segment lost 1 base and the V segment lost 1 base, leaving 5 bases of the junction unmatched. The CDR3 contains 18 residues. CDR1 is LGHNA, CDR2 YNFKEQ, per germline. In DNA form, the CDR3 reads TGTGCCAGCAGCCAAGGACTAGCGGGAGTTGGGTCCTACAATGAGCAGTTCTTC. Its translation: CASSQGLAGVGSYNEQFF.

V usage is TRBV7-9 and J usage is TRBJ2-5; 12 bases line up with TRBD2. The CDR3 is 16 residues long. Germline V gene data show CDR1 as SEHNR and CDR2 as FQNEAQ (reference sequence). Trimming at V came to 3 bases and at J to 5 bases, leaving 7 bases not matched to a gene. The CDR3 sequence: CASSLRTSGIWETQYF. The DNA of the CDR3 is TGTGCCAGCAGCTTGAGGACTAGCGGGATTTGGGAGACCCAGTACTTC.

The CDR3 DNA sequence: TGTGCCAGCAGCTTAGCCGGGACTAGATACTACGAGCAGTACTTC. It translates to CASSLAGTRYYEQYF. This rearrangement joins TRBV7-9 to TRBJ2-7; TRBD2 agrees at 8 bases. Germline trimming cut 0 bases from V and 3 bases from J; bases unmatched to any gene: 4. The CDR3 runs 15 residues. CDR1 is SEHNR, CDR2 FQNEAQ, per germline (reference sequence).

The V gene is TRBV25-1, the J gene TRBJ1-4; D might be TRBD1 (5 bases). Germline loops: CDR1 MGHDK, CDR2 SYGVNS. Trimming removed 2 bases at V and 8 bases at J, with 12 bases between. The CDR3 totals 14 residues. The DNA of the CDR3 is TGTGCCAGCAGTGAAACAGGTAGTCGGGAAAAACTGTTTTTT. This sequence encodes CASSETGSREKLFF.

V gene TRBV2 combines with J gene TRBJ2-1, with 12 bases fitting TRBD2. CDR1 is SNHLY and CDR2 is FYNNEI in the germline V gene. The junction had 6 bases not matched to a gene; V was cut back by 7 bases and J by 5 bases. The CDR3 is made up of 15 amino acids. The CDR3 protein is CASKLTSGGNNEQFF. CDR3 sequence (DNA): TGTGCCAGCAAATTGACTAGCGGGGGAAACAATGAGCAGTTCTTC.